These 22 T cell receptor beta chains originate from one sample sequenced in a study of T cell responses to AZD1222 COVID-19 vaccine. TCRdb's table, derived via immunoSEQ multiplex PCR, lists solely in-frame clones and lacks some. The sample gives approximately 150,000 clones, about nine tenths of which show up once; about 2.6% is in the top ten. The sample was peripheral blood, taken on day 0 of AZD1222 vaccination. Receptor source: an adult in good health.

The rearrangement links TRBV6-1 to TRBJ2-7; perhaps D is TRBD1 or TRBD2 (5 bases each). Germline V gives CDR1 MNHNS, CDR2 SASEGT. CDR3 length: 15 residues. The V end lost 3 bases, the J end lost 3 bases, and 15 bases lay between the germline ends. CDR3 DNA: TGTGCCAGCAGTGAGAACTGGGACGCTGTCTACGAGCAGTACTTC. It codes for CASSENWDAVYEQYF.

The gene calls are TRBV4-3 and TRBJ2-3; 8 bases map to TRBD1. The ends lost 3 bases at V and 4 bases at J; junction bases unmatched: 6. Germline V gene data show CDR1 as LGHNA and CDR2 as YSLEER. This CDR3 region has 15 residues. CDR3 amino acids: CASSQQGQVPDTQYF. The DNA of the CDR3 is TGCGCCAGCAGCCAGCAGGGACAGGTCCCAGATACGCAGTATTTT.

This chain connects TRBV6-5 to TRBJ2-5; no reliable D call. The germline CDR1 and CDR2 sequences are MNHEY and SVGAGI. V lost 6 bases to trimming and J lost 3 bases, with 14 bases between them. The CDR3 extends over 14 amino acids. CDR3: CASSNPGPKETQYF. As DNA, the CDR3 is TGTGCCAGCAGCAATCCAGGTCCGAAAGAGACCCAGTACTTC.

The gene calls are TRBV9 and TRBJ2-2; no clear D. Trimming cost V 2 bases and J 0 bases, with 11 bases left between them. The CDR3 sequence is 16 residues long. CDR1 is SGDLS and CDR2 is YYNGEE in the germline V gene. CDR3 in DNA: TGTGCCAGCAGCGTTCACGACGGAGCGAACACCGGGGAGCTGTTTTTT. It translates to CASSVHDGANTGELFF.

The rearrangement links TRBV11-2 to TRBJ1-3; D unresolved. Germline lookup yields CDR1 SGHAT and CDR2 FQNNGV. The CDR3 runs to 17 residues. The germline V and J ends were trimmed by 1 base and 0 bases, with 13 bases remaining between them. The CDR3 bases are TGTGCCAGCAGCTTAGCACAGCTTAGAACCTCTGGAAACACCATATATTTT. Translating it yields CASSLAQLRTSGNTIYF.

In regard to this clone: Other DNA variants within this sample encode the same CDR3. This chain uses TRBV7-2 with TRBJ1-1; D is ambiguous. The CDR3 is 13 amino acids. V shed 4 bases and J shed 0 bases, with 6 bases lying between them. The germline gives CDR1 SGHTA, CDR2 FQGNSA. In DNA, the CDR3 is TGTGCCAGCAGCTACACAATGAACACTGAAGCTTTCTTT. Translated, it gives CASSYTMNTEAFF. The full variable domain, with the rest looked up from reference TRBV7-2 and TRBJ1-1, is GAGVSQSPSNKVTEKGKDVELRCDPISGHTALYWYRQSLGQGLEFLIYFQGNSAPDKSGLPSDRFSAERTGGSVSTLTIQRTQQEDSAVYLCASSYTMNTEAFFGQGTRLTVV.

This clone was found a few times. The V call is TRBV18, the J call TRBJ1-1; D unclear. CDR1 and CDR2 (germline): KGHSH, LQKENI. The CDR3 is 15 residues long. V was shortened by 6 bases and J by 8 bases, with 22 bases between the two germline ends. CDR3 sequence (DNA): TGTGCCAGCTCGCCGCCTCTCTCAAATTGGAAAGAAGCTTTCTTT. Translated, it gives CASSPPLSNWKEAFF.

CDR3 DNA: TGTGCCAGCAGCTTTGAGGGGGGGCGGACAGATACGCAGTATTTT. This gives the protein CASSFEGGRTDTQYF. The chain combines TRBV11-2 with TRBJ2-3; possibly TRBD2 for D (7 bases). The germline CDR1 and CDR2 sequences are SGHAT and FQNNGV. The CDR3 runs to 15 residues. The V end lost 3 bases, the J end lost 3 bases, and 13 bases lay between the germline ends.

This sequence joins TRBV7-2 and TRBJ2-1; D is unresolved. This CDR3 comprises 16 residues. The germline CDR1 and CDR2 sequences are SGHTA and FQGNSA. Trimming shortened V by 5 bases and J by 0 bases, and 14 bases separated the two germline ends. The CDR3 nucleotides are TGTGCCAGCAGCCCGGACCCACAAAGCTCCTACAATGAGCAGTTCTTC. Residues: CASSPDPQSSYNEQFF. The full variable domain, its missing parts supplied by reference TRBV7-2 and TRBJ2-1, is GAGVSQSPSNKVTEKGKDVELRCDPISGHTALYWYRQSLGQGLEFLIYFQGNSAPDKSGLPSDRFSAERTGGSVSTLTIQRTQQEDSAVYLCASSPDPQSSYNEQFFGPGTRLTVL.

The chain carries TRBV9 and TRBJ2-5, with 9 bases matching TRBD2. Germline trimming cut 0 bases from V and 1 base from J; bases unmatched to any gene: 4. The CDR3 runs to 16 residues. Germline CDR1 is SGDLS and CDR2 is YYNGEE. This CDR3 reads CASSVEAGGPQETQYF. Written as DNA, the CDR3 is TGTGCCAGCAGCGTAGAGGCGGGGGGGCCCCAAGAGACCCAGTACTTC.

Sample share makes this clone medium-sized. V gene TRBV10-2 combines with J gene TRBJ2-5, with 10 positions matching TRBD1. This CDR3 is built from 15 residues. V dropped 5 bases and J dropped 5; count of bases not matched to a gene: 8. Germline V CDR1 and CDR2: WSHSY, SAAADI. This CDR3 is CASSKGTGEGETQYF. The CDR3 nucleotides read TGCGCCAGCAGTAAAGGGACAGGGGAGGGGGAGACCCAGTACTTC.

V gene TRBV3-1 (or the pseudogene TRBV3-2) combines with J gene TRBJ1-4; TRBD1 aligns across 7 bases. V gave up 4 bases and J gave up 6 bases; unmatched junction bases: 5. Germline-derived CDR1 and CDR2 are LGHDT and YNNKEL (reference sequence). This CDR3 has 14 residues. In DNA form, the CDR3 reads TGTGCCAGCAGCCTCGGGACAGTCCATGAAAAACTGTTTTTT. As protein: CASSLGTVHEKLFF.

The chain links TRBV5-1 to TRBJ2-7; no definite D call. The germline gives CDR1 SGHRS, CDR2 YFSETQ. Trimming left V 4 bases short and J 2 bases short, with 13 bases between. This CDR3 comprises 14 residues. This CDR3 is CASSPERVPYEQYF. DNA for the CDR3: TGCGCCAGCAGCCCGGAGAGAGTCCCCTACGAGCAGTACTTC.

CDR3 amino acids: CAWGQGDYGYTF. The CDR3 coding sequence is TGTGCCTGGGGGCAGGGCGACTATGGCTACACCTTC. This chain links TRBV30 with TRBJ1-2, with D possibly matching TRBD1 (5 bases). Between the trimmed V and J ends, which lost 5 bases and 3 bases, there was a span of 10 bases. The CDR3 covers 12 residues. Germline CDR1 is GTSNPN and CDR2 is SVGIG (reference sequence).

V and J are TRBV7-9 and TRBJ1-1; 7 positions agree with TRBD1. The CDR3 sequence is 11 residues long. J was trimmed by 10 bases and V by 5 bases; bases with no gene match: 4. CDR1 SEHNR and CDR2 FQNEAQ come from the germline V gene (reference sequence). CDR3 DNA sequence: TGTGCCAGCAGCCTCGACAGGGCAGCTTTCTTT. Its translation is CASSLDRAAFF.

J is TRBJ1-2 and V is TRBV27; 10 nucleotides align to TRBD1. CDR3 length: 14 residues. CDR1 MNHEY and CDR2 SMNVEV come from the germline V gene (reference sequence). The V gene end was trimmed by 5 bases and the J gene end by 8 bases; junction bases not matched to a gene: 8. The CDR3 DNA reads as TGTGCCAGCAGTCCGGGGAGGGACAGGGGCGGCTACACCTTC. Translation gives CASSPGRDRGGYTF.

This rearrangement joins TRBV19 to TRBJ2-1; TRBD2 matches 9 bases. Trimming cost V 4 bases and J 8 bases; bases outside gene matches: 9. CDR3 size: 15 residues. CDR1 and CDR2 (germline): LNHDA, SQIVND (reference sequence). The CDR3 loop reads CASSTEGGGADEQFF. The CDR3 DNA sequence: TGTGCCAGTAGTACCGAGGGCGGGGGGGCCGATGAGCAGTTCTTC.

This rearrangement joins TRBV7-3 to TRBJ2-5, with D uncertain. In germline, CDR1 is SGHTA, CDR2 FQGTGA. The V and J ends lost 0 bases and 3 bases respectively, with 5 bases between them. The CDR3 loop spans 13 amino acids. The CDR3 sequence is CASSLTPEETQYF. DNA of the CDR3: TGTGCCAGCAGCTTAACCCCAGAAGAGACCCAGTACTTC.

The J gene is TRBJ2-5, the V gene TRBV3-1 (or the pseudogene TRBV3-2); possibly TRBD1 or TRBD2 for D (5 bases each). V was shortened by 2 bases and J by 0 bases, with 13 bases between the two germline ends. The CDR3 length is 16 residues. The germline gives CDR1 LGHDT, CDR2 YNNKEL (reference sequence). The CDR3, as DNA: TGTGCCAGCAGCCAAACCGGGACGGCGTACCAAGAGACCCAGTACTTC. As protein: CASSQTGTAYQETQYF.

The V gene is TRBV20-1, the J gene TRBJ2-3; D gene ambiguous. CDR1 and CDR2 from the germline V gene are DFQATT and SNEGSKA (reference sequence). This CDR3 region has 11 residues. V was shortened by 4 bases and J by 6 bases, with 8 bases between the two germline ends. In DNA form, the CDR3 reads TGCAGTGCTACCCATGGTGATACGCAGTATTTT. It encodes CSATHGDTQYF.

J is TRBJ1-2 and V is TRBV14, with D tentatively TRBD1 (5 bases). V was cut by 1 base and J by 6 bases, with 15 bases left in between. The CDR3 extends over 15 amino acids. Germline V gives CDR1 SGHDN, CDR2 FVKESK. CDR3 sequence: CASSQGGPTRDGYTF. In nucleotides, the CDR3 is TGTGCCAGCAGCCAAGGGGGCCCCACCAGGGATGGCTACACCTTC.

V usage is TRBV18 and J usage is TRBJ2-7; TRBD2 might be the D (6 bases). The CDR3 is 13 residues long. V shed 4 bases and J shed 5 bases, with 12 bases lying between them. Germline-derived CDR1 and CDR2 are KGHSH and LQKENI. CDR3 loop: CASSLAAGNEQYF. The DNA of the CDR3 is TGTGCCAGCTCACTCGCGGCGGGGAACGAGCAGTACTTC.